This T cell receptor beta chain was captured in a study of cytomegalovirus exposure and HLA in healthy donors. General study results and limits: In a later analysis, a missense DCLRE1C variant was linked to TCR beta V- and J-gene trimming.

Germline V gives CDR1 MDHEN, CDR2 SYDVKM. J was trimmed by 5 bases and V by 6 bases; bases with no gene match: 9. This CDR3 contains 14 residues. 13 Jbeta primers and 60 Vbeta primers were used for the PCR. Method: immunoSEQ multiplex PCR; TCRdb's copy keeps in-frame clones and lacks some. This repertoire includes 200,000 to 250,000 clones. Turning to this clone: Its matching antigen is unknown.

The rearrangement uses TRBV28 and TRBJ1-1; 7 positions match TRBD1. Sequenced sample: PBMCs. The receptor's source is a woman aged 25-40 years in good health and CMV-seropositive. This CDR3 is CASRQTGSRTEAFF. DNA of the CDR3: TGTGCCAGCAGGCAGACAGGGAGTAGGACTGAAGCTTTCTTT.